The rows below give T cell receptor beta chains drawn from one sample of a study of shared clonotypes between healthy human individuals. This table comes from immunoSEQ multiplex PCR, and its TCRdb copy is limited to in-frame clones, with some not included. The profile shows about 2,500,000 clones, roughly 92% of them singletons. Sequences were obtained from naive CD4+ T cells sorted from blood. The origin of the receptors is a young man in good health. The CDR3 runs from the conserved cysteine through the conserved F or W. Each record gives: D gene, clone size, J gene, V gene, CDR3 DNA, CDR3 protein. The D gene is left open where the match is weak. Clone size is not always given. Where it is, it says once, few, many or a class for expanded clones.

>TRBD2|.|TRBJ2-5|TRBV7-9
TGTGCCAGCAGCTCTAGCGGGCGAAAAAAAGAGACCCAGTACTTC
CASSSSGRKKETQYF
>.|.|TRBJ1-4|TRBV2
TGTGCCAGCAGGGTGGACACTTTTCCAACTAATGAAAAACTGTTTTTT
CASRVDTFPTNEKLFF
>.|.|TRBJ2-7|TRBV18
TGTGCCAGCTCACCAGGAAAGTACGAGCAGTACTTC
CASSPGKYEQYF
>TRBD1|.|TRBJ1-3|TRBV30
TGTGCCTGGAGTGTGACAGGGGGGAACACCATATATTTT
CAWSVTGGNTIYF
>.|.|TRBJ1-1|TRBV20-1
TGCAGTGCTCGGACCCTCGAAGCTTTCTTT
CSARTLEAFF
>.|.|TRBJ1-1|TRBV6-1
TGTGCCAGCACCCAACCAGGGAGGAACACTGAAGCTTTCTTT
CASTQPGRNTEAFF
>.|.|TRBJ1-4|TRBV18
TGTGCCAGCTCACCAGGCCTCTCTGGGGGACTGTTTTTT
CASSPGLSGGLFF
>.|.|TRBJ2-3|TRBV5-1
TGCGCCAGCAGCCGAAGATCCAGTAGCACAGATACGCAGTATTTT
CASSRRSSSTDTQYF
>.|.|TRBJ2-5|TRBV11-2
TGTGCCAGCAGCTTACGGGGGCCTCCAGAGACCCAGTACTTC
CASSLRGPPETQYF
>.|.|TRBJ2-1|TRBV6-5
TGTGCCAGCAGCGAAAGGGGTGAGCAGTTCTTC
CASSERGEQFF
>.|.|TRBJ2-2|TRBV10-1
TGCGCCAGCAGTACGGTCACCGGGGAGCTGTTTTTT
CASSTVTGELFF
>TRBD1|few|TRBJ1-2|TRBV7-9
TGTGCCAGCAGGGTCGGACAGGGCTGGGAAACCTTC
CASRVGQGWETF
>.|.|TRBJ2-2|TRBV5-1
TGCGCCAGCAGCTTGTACGGGAGAAGCGGCACCGGGGAGCTGTTTTTT
CASSLYGRSGTGELFF
>.|.|TRBJ1-5|TRBV10-3
TGTGCCATCAGTGAGGCGGGGAGGCAGCCCCAGCATTTT
CAISEAGRQPQHF
>TRBD1|.|TRBJ2-5|TRBV18
TGTGCCAGCTCAGCGGACAGGGGACGACTAGAGACCCAGTACTTC
CASSADRGRLETQYF
>TRBD2|.|TRBJ2-3|TRBV5-1
TGCGCCAGCAGCATGAGCTGGGGGGGTACGCAGTATTTT
CASSMSWGGTQYF
>TRBD1|.|TRBJ1-6|TRBV7-2
TGTGCCAGCAGCCCCGGACAGGGCGGGAATTCACCCCTCCACTTT
CASSPGQGGNSPLHF
>.|.|TRBJ2-1|TRBV5-1
TGCGCCAGCAGCGTGGCCGTGACTGGCTACAATGAGCAGTTCTTC
CASSVAVTGYNEQFF
>TRBD2|.|TRBJ2-5|TRBV7-2
TGTGCCAGCGGCGGGAGGGCCTCTCCGGAGACCCAGTACTTC
CASGGRASPETQYF
>.|.|TRBJ2-7|TRBV19
TGTGCCAGTAGTGCCACAGGGCCCTACGAGCAGTACTTC
CASSATGPYEQYF
>TRBD2|few|TRBJ2-3|TRBV11-2
TGTGCCAGCAGCCCCCTGGGGCTAGCGGGGAACACAGATACGCAGTATTTT
CASSPLGLAGNTDTQYF
>.|.|TRBJ2-7|TRBV6-6
TGTGCCAGCAGCGTATCTTACGAGCAGTACTTC
CASSVSYEQYF
>.|.|TRBJ1-4|TRBV27
TGTGCCAGCAGTTTGGGGGGACTTCCTAATGAAAAACTGTTTTTT
CASSLGGLPNEKLFF
>.|.|TRBJ2-3|TRBV6-5
TGTGCCAGCAGTACCCGGGAAGGGACAGATACGCAGTATTTT
CASSTREGTDTQYF
>TRBD2|.|TRBJ2-1|TRBV10-3
TGTGCCATCAGTGAGACCCTTGGACTAGCTTTCGACAATGAGCAGTTCTTC
CAISETLGLAFDNEQFF
>.|.|TRBJ2-2|TRBV5-6
TGTGCCAGCAGCTCCAACGCGGGGACCGGGGAGCTGTTTTTT
CASSSNAGTGELFF
>.|.|TRBJ2-7|TRBV12-2
TGTGCAAGTCGCTTAGTCCTCGAACCTAGGGACTCCTACGAGCAGTACTTC
CASRLVLEPRDSYEQYF
>TRBD1|.|TRBJ2-2|TRBV5-8
TGTGCCAGCAGCCCCGGGACAGGGGGCCCCGGGGAGCTGTTTTTT
CASSPGTGGPGELFF
>.|.|TRBJ2-5|TRBV4-3
TGCGCCAGCAGCCAAGAGGGGGGACGCCAAGAGACCCAGTACTTC
CASSQEGGRQETQYF
>.|.|TRBJ1-5|TRBV6-1
TGTGCCAGCAGTTCTGACAGCGGGAGTCAGCCCCAGCATTTT
CASSSDSGSQPQHF
>.|once|TRBJ1-1|TRBV18
TGTGCCAGCTCAGATTCAGGGGCCCTGAACACTGAAGCTTTCTTT
CASSDSGALNTEAFF
>.|once|TRBJ1-2|TRBV5-1
TGCGCCAGCAGCTTGGTTGGCACAACTAACTATGGCTACACCTTC
CASSLVGTTNYGYTF
>.|few|TRBJ1-2|TRBV19
TGTGCCAGTAGTATTTCGCAGAACTATGGCTACACCTTC
CASSISQNYGYTF
>.|.|TRBJ1-4|TRBV6-5
TGTGCCTCATGGGGCCGGGATGAAAAACTGTTTTTT
CASWGRDEKLFF
>TRBD2|.|TRBJ2-1|TRBV2
TGTGCCAGCAGAGACATCACTAGCGGGAGACCGCCTGAGCAGTTCTTC
CASRDITSGRPPEQFF
>.|.|TRBJ1-6|TRBV19
TGTGCCAGTAGCTTACGGTGGCAAGTCGAGAATTCACCCCTCCACTTT
CASSLRWQVENSPLHF
>.|.|TRBJ2-7|TRBV6-1
TGTGCCAGCAGTGAAGCCACGGTGAGCTCCTACGAGCAGTACTTC
CASSEATVSSYEQYF
>TRBD1|.|TRBJ2-7|TRBV10-2
TGCGCCAGCAGTGGTACAGGGGTAGGGGGCGGCCTCTACGAGCAGTACTTC
CASSGTGVGGGLYEQYF
>.|.|TRBJ1-5|TRBV25-1
TGTGCCAGCAGTGACTTCCGGGACAAAGGGCCCCAGCATTTT
CASSDFRDKGPQHF
>.|.|TRBJ1-1|TRBV2
TGTGCCAGCATCCAAGTGGGGGCTAACACTGAAGCTTTCTTT
CASIQVGANTEAFF
>.|.|TRBJ2-5|TRBV29-1
TGCAGCGTTGAAGTTTCCCAAGAGACCCAGTACTTC
CSVEVSQETQYF
>TRBD2|.|TRBJ2-3|TRBV2
TGTGCCAGCAGTGAAGAATGGTGGCCAGGCGGGAGCATCGGAGATACGCAGTATTTT
CASSEEWWPGGSIGDTQYF
>.|.|TRBJ1-3|TRBV29-1
TGCAGCGTTGTAGAGATCGGAAACACCATATATTTT
CSVVEIGNTIYF
>TRBD2|.|TRBJ2-1|TRBV27
TGTGCCAGCAGTCCCCGCACCGGGACTAGCGGGAATGAGCAGTTCTTC
CASSPRTGTSGNEQFF